The rows below give T cell receptor beta chains drawn from one sample of a study of T-cell reconstitution after alpha-beta-depleted transplantation in children. TCRdb used MiXCR to reprocess the PCR reads, holding one entry per CDR3 protein. Altogether about 360,000 distinct CDR3 sequences are present, about 14% being singletons, with the ten largest covering 4.3%. The sequences come from PBMCs, collected from the stem cell graft. These receptor sequences come from a human donor who donated a stem cell graft to a child with Fanconi anemia. Each CDR3 is given with its conserved first and last residue. Each record gives: V gene, J gene, clone size, D gene, CDR3 DNA, CDR3 protein. The D gene is left open where the match is weak. For some rows the clone size is stated as once, few or many, or as a class when expanded; others skip it.

v_gene: TRBV28; j_gene: TRBJ1-1; abundance: many; d_gene: .; CDR3nt: TGTGCCAGCGGGTACCTAGGGGGATCTGGAGCTTTCTTT; CDR3aa: CASGYLGGSGAFF
v_gene: TRBV5-1; j_gene: TRBJ2-5; abundance: once; d_gene: .; CDR3nt: TGCGCCAGCAGCCTCAGGCTGGACAGTCAAGAGACCCAGTACTTC; CDR3aa: CASSLRLDSQETQYF
v_gene: TRBV3-1; j_gene: TRBJ2-1; abundance: few; d_gene: .; CDR3nt: TGTGCCAGCAGCCCCCGGGTAGGGTCGAGTGAGCAGTTCTTC; CDR3aa: CASSPRVGSSEQFF
v_gene: TRBV18; j_gene: TRBJ1-2; abundance: few; d_gene: .; CDR3nt: TGTGCCACCACCTCTTCGAGGGAAGCTAACTATGGCTACACCTTC; CDR3aa: CATTSSREANYGYTF
v_gene: TRBV10-2; j_gene: TRBJ2-7; abundance: .; d_gene: TRBD2; CDR3nt: TGCGCCAGCAGTGATCGCGAGCGGGGGGACGAGCAGTACTTC; CDR3aa: CASSDRERGDEQYF
v_gene: TRBV7-9; j_gene: TRBJ2-1; abundance: many; d_gene: .; CDR3nt: TGTGCCAGCAGCTTAGGACAGGGAGGTTTCAATGAGCAGTTCTTC; CDR3aa: CASSLGQGGFNEQFF
v_gene: TRBV4-3; j_gene: TRBJ2-7; abundance: many; d_gene: .; CDR3nt: TGCGCCAGCAGCCAAGTTCTAACCACTACGGAGCAGTACTTC; CDR3aa: CASSQVLTTTEQYF
v_gene: TRBV6-2/TRBV6-3; j_gene: TRBJ2-4; abundance: .; d_gene: .; CDR3nt: TGTGCCAGCAGTTTTGAGGGTAGGAGGTTAGCCAAAAACATTCAGTACTTC; CDR3aa: CASSFEGRRLAKNIQYF
v_gene: TRBV6-1; j_gene: TRBJ1-1; abundance: many; d_gene: TRBD1; CDR3nt: TGTGCCAGCAGTGAACAGGGGGCTGCTTTCTTT; CDR3aa: CASSEQGAAFF
v_gene: TRBV2; j_gene: TRBJ1-2; abundance: .; d_gene: .; CDR3nt: TGTGCCAGCAGTTGGACAGTCTATGGCTACACCTTC; CDR3aa: CASSWTVYGYTF
v_gene: TRBV6-1; j_gene: TRBJ1-1; abundance: few; d_gene: .; CDR3nt: TGTGCCAGCAGGGACCTTACAGGGAACACTGAAGCTTTCTTT; CDR3aa: CASRDLTGNTEAFF
v_gene: TRBV5-6; j_gene: TRBJ2-2; abundance: .; d_gene: .; CDR3nt: TGTGCCAGCAGCTTGTCCCTGGACCCCAACACCGGGGAGCTGTTTTTT; CDR3aa: CASSLSLDPNTGELFF
v_gene: TRBV11-2; j_gene: TRBJ1-1; abundance: .; d_gene: .; CDR3nt: TGTGCCAGCAGCTTTGGGGCTGGGTCCAAAGCTTTCTTT; CDR3aa: CASSFGAGSKAFF
v_gene: TRBV3-1; j_gene: TRBJ2-2; abundance: .; d_gene: TRBD2; CDR3nt: TGTGCCAGCAGCCCTTTTCCTATTAGCGGGGGACCGAACACCGGGGAGCTGTTTTTT; CDR3aa: CASSPFPISGGPNTGELFF
v_gene: TRBV11-1; j_gene: TRBJ1-2; abundance: few; d_gene: .; CDR3nt: TGTGCCAGCAGCTTATCTGTGTTGGGCAGGCCTCGACCCCTTAACTATGGCTACACCTTC; CDR3aa: CASSLSVLGRPRPLNYGYTF
v_gene: TRBV12-3/TRBV12-4; j_gene: TRBJ1-4; abundance: many; d_gene: .; CDR3nt: TGTGCCAGCAGTGCAGGGAATGAAAAACTGTTTTTT; CDR3aa: CASSAGNEKLFF
v_gene: TRBV9; j_gene: TRBJ2-2; abundance: .; d_gene: .; CDR3nt: TGTGCCAGCAGCGTAGCACAGGGATGGAACGGGGAGCTGTTTTTT; CDR3aa: CASSVAQGWNGELFF
v_gene: TRBV27; j_gene: TRBJ1-2; abundance: few; d_gene: TRBD1; CDR3nt: TGTGCCACGCAATGGTCCTCAGGGGGAAGAAACTATGGCTACACCTTC; CDR3aa: CATQWSSGGRNYGYTF
v_gene: TRBV6-2/TRBV6-3; j_gene: TRBJ1-2; abundance: many; d_gene: .; CDR3nt: TGTGCCAGCAGAAAACAGGGTTTGGATGGCTACACCTTC; CDR3aa: CASRKQGLDGYTF
v_gene: TRBV7-7; j_gene: TRBJ2-1; abundance: .; d_gene: TRBD1; CDR3nt: TGTGCTAGCAGCTCCAACTCACCAGGACAGGGGTTGAATGAGCAGTTCTTC; CDR3aa: CASSSNSPGQGLNEQFF
v_gene: TRBV12-3/TRBV12-4; j_gene: TRBJ2-2; abundance: many; d_gene: TRBD1; CDR3nt: TGTGCCAGCAGTTCCGGCGGGACAGGGGTAACCGGGGAGCTGTTTTTT; CDR3aa: CASSSGGTGVTGELFF
v_gene: TRBV4-3; j_gene: TRBJ2-2; abundance: few; d_gene: .; CDR3nt: TGCGCCAGCAGCCAAGTGATCGGGGGCGGCGGGGAGCTGTTTTTT; CDR3aa: CASSQVIGGGGELFF
v_gene: TRBV5-6; j_gene: TRBJ2-5; abundance: many; d_gene: TRBD2; CDR3nt: TGTGCCAGCAGACGGGAGGGAGAGACCCAGTACTTC; CDR3aa: CASRREGETQYF
v_gene: TRBV4-3; j_gene: TRBJ1-6; abundance: few; d_gene: .; CDR3nt: TGCGCCAGCAGCCAAGTGGCCGGTTCACCCCTCCACTTT; CDR3aa: CASSQVAGSPLHF
v_gene: TRBV5-1; j_gene: TRBJ2-3; abundance: many; d_gene: .; CDR3nt: TGCGCCAGCAGCTCCCCCACAGATACGCAGTATTTT; CDR3aa: CASSSPTDTQYF
v_gene: TRBV2; j_gene: TRBJ2-7; abundance: few; d_gene: TRBD1; CDR3nt: TGTGCCAGCAGTGATGGGAGGACAGGGAATTACGAGCAGTACTTC; CDR3aa: CASSDGRTGNYEQYF
v_gene: TRBV20-1; j_gene: TRBJ2-5; abundance: few; d_gene: .; CDR3nt: TGCAGTATCGGGTCCGGCCAAGAGACCCAGTACTTC; CDR3aa: CSIGSGQETQYF
v_gene: TRBV18; j_gene: TRBJ2-5; abundance: .; d_gene: .; CDR3nt: TGTGCCAGCTCCCTAAGACAGGACAGAGGGGAGACCCAGTACTTC; CDR3aa: CASSLRQDRGETQYF
v_gene: TRBV11-3; j_gene: TRBJ2-2; abundance: few; d_gene: .; CDR3nt: TGTGCCAGCAGCGCTAGAGTATCCGGGGAGCTGTTTTTT; CDR3aa: CASSARVSGELFF